This T cell receptor beta chain was sequenced during a study of radiotherapy plus CTLA-4 blockade in lung cancer. The CDR3 length is 15 residues. Germline V gene sequence: CDR1 SGHTA, CDR2 FQGNSA. Unmatched junction bases numbered 11, after V lost 5 bases and J lost 6 bases. Sequencing used immunoSEQ multiplex PCR; TCRdb keeps in-frame clones, though not all of them. Among some 96,000 clones listed, 85% to 90% were seen once. This chain connects TRBV7-2 to TRBJ2-7, with TRBD2 matching over 9 bases. The clonotype originates from a human donor with non-small cell lung cancer that progressed on radiotherapy plus ipilimumab. Here the sequenced sample was peripheral blood, taken from a patient treated with radiotherapy plus ipilimumab. CDR3 loop: CASSTRLAVSLEQYF. DNA for the CDR3: TGTGCCAGCAGCACTAGACTAGCGGTCTCCCTCGAGCAGTACTTC.